The sample holds many counts of the clone carrying this T cell receptor beta chain. The antigen is unknown. The data belong to a study of T cell repertoires in cytomegalovirus infection. Looking at the study overall: Carrying CMV and the relevant HLA type showed in public TCR beta signatures. Overall study results and limits: Public TCR beta family frequency separated CMV-and-HLA carriers, including in an independent cohort. Ex vivo responses were dominated by HLA-C-restricted CMV-specific TCR beta clonotypes.

From the reads, TCRdb called clonotypes with MiXCR, one entry per CDR3 protein. The sample gives some 300,000 distinct CDR3 sequences, roughly a tenth of which show up once; around 2.4% is in the top ten. Germline V CDR1 and CDR2: LGHDT, YNNKEL (reference sequence). The germline V and J ends were trimmed by 4 bases and 0 bases, with 7 bases remaining between them. The CDR3 sequence is 14 residues long. V gene TRBV3-1 combines with J gene TRBJ1-5, with D unresolved. The origin of this receptor is a human donor in good health (CMV status not recorded). Some clones in this sample may be carry-over from other donors' samples. Sequenced input: PBMCs. CDR3 coding DNA: TGTGCCAGCAGCCTGAGATATAGCAATCAGCCCCAGCATTTT. It codes for CASSLRYSNQPQHF.